Below are 21 T cell receptor beta chains sequenced from a single sample in a study of T cells after yellow fever vaccination. Each CDR3 protein gets one entry after TCRdb re-called the 5' RACE reads with MiXCR. The repertoire holds about 340,000 distinct CDR3 sequences, with approximately 12% as singletons. The sample in question was CD4+ T cells sorted from PBMCs, obtained 15 days after the yellow fever booster vaccination. Receptors originate from a man aged 18 to 29 who received the YFV17D yellow fever vaccine.

This clonotype was detected ten times or more. This chain joins TRBV7-9 and TRBJ2-7, with TRBD1 matching 7 bases. J gave up 6 bases and V 8 bases, and 16 bases lay outside the gene matches. The V gene's germline CDR1 is SEHNR and CDR2 FQNEAQ (reference sequence). The CDR3 has 15 amino acids. The CDR3 sequence: CASRLAADRASEQYV. The CDR3, as DNA: TGTGCCAGCCGCCTTGCAGCAGACAGGGCCAGCGAGCAGTACGTC.

This clonotype was seen only a few times. This chain joins TRBV19 and TRBJ1-1; no clear D. Germline assignment: CDR1 LNHDA and CDR2 SQIVND (reference sequence). CDR3 size: 14 residues. Trimming left V 4 bases short and J 2 bases short, with 11 bases between. CDR3 sequence reads: CASSRRGVNTEAFF. Written as DNA, the CDR3 is TGTGCCAGTAGTAGGCGCGGGGTAAACACTGAAGCTTTCTTT.

This clonotype was counted between two and nine times. The chain links TRBV6-5 to TRBJ1-2; D perhaps matches TRBD1 (6 bases). Germline CDR1 MNHEY, CDR2 SVGAGI. V dropped 2 bases and J dropped 0 bases, with 7 bases sitting between them. This CDR3 region has 14 residues. For the CDR3, the DNA is TGTGCCAGCAGTTACGACAGGACTAACTATGGCTACACCTTC. Protein sequence: CASSYDRTNYGYTF.

Ten or more counts support this clonotype. The chain has TRBV12-3 or TRBV12-4 and TRBJ2-3; TRBD2 might be the D (5 bases). CDR3 size: 12 residues. V lost 6 bases and J lost 3, with 7 bases in between. The CDR3 reads CASSSGTDTQYF. The CDR3 region has the DNA TGTGCCAGCAGCTCGGGGACAGATACGCAGTATTTT.

This clonotype was recorded many times. The chain uses TRBV6-6 and TRBJ2-4; 7 bases fit TRBD2. There are 12 residues in the CDR3. The J segment lost 8 bases and the V segment lost 6 bases, leaving 4 bases of the junction unmatched. Germline V CDR1 and CDR2: MNHNY, SVGAGI (reference sequence). The CDR3 loop reads CASSPRGDIQYF. The CDR3 DNA is TGTGCCAGCAGCCCACGGGGGGACATTCAGTACTTC.

Only a few counts were recorded for this clonotype. CDR3 DNA: TGTGCCAGCAGTTACGATCCGGGTAGCTCCTATAATTCACCCCTCCACTTT. This sequence encodes CASSYDPGSSYNSPLHF. This rearrangement joins TRBV6-5 to TRBJ1-6, with D unclear. The germline V gene has CDR1 MNHEY and CDR2 SVGAGI. This CDR3 contains 17 residues. The germline V and J ends were trimmed by 2 bases and 0 bases, with 11 bases remaining between them.

The chain links TRBV7-2 to TRBJ2-7; D is possibly TRBD2 (5 bases). V gave up 5 bases and J gave up 2 bases, with 16 bases separating them. CDR3 length: 15 amino acids. The germline CDR1 and CDR2 sequences are SGHTA and FQGNSA. DNA of the CDR3: TGTGCCAGCAGCATATCCACCCAGGAGGCCTACGAGCAGTACGTC. Translated, it gives CASSISTQEAYEQYV.

This chain connects TRBV7-8 to TRBJ1-1, with D unresolved. CDR1 is SGHVS and CDR2 is FQNEAQ in the germline V gene. The CDR3 runs to 15 residues. V was trimmed by 5 bases and J by 1 base, leaving 14 bases between them. CDR3 DNA: TGTGCCAGCAGCACGATGCGCGTAAAGAACACTGAAGCTTTCTTT. The encoded protein is CASSTMRVKNTEAFF.

This clonotype has a handful of counts. The CDR3 bases are TGTGCCAGCAGCCAAGCCGGGGCATGGGGGACAGATACGCAGTATTTT. This codes for CASSQAGAWGTDTQYF. The rearrangement uses TRBV4-2 and TRBJ2-3; D assignment may be TRBD1 or TRBD2 (5 bases each). This CDR3 is built from 16 residues. Germline CDR1 LGHNA, CDR2 YNFKEQ. V dropped 1 base and J dropped 3 bases, with 14 bases sitting between them.

The chain carries TRBV6-5 and TRBJ1-1; perhaps TRBD1 as D (6 bases). The V end lost 2 bases, the J end lost 8 bases, and 21 bases lay between the germline ends. The CDR3 has 16 amino acids. The germline V gene encodes CDR1 MNHEY and CDR2 SVGAGI. CDR3 DNA sequence: TGTGCCAGCAGTTACGTGGACCTACCCCCCGGGACAGAAGCTTTCTTT. Amino acids: CASSYVDLPPGTEAFF.

The table lists this clonotype with a few counts. The gene calls are TRBV4-2 and TRBJ2-1; D may be TRBD1 or TRBD2 (6 bases each). The germline gives CDR1 LGHNA, CDR2 YNFKEQ. Trimming cost V 1 base and J 6 bases, with 13 bases left between them. CDR3 size: 15 residues. Written as DNA, the CDR3 is TGTGCCAGCAGCCAAGTGGTACAGGGAGGCAATGAGCAGTTCTTC. Protein sequence: CASSQVVQGGNEQFF.

This sequence joins TRBV6-2 or TRBV6-3 and TRBJ1-6; D may be TRBD1 (5 bases). Deletions cut 4 bases from V and 11 bases from J, with 15 bases between. This CDR3 is built from 14 residues. Germline loops: CDR1 MNHEY, CDR2 SVGEGT. CDR3 DNA: TGTGCCAGCAGTTGGCGACGGCCGGGGGCACCCCTCCACTTT. Translated: CASSWRRPGAPLHF.

The chain links TRBV3-1 to TRBJ2-5; 15 nucleotides agree with TRBD2. Germline trimming cut 5 bases from V and 6 bases from J; bases unmatched to any gene: 4. The CDR3 totals 15 residues. Germline loops: CDR1 LGHDT, CDR2 YNNKEL (reference sequence). CDR3 sequence (DNA): TGTGCCAGCAGCTTGGGACTAGCGGGGGGACAGACCCAGTACTTC. Its protein product is CASSLGLAGGQTQYF.

This clonotype was picked up many times. This sequence joins TRBV5-1 and TRBJ1-5; 7 bases agree with TRBD1. The CDR3 sequence is 13 residues long. The V and J ends lost 0 bases and 6 bases, in that order; junction bases with no gene match: 0. Germline lookup yields CDR1 SGHRS and CDR2 YFSETQ. CDR3 sequence reads: CASSLEGAQPQHF. Written as DNA, the CDR3 is TGCGCCAGCAGCTTGGAGGGGGCTCAGCCCCAGCATTTT.

The gene calls are TRBV3-1 and TRBJ2-5; 10 positions match TRBD2. This CDR3 contains 16 residues. Per germline, CDR1 LGHDT and CDR2 YNNKEL (reference sequence). Trimming at V came to 0 bases and at J to 8 bases, leaving 9 bases not matched to a gene. The CDR3 protein is CASSQDSAGGPQTQYF. CDR3 nucleotide sequence: TGTGCCAGCAGCCAAGATTCAGCGGGGGGGCCCCAAACCCAGTACTTC.

The table lists this clonotype with many counts. V usage is TRBV4-1 and J usage is TRBJ2-7; 9 bases line up with TRBD1. Germline V CDR1 and CDR2: MGHRA, YSYEKL. The V segment lost 0 bases and the J segment 3 bases; nucleotides outside the gene matches: 3. This CDR3 is 15 amino acids long. CDR3 in amino acids: CASSQDAGQGYEQYF. CDR3 DNA: TGCGCCAGCAGCCAAGATGCGGGACAGGGCTACGAGCAGTACTTC.

This chain connects TRBV9 to TRBJ2-3, with D perhaps matching TRBD2 (5 bases). CDR1 SGDLS and CDR2 YYNGEE come from the germline V gene. V lost 6 bases to trimming and J lost 4 bases, with 15 bases between them. The CDR3 is made up of 14 amino acids. CDR3 DNA: TGTGCCAGCACTCAAGAAACGGGGTCAGATACGCAGTATTTT. This codes for CASTQETGSDTQYF.

The rearrangement uses TRBV6-6 and TRBJ2-4, with 8 bases lining up with TRBD2. The CDR3 is 16 amino acids. Germline V gene data show CDR1 as MNHNY and CDR2 as SVGAGI (reference sequence). V was pared by 7 bases and J by 2 bases, with 10 bases of the junction left unmatched. The CDR3 bases are TGTGCCAGCATCCCCGCGGGGGGCAAGACCAAAAACATTCAGTACTTC. This codes for CASIPAGGKTKNIQYF.

The chain has TRBV5-1 and TRBJ2-3, with 11 bases aligning to TRBD2. Germline V lookup: CDR1 SGHRS, CDR2 YFSETQ. This CDR3 has 15 residues. V was clipped by 4 bases and J by 4 bases; unmatched bases: 5. CDR3 loop: CASSQRLAGSDTQYF. CDR3 bases: TGCGCCAGCAGCCAGAGACTAGCGGGGTCAGATACGCAGTATTTT.

This clonotype has at least ten counts. This sequence joins TRBV18 and TRBJ2-7, with 9 positions matching TRBD1. V shed 3 bases, J shed 4 bases, and the junction held 10 bases outside the gene matches. The CDR3 has 16 amino acids. Germline CDR1 is KGHSH and CDR2 is LQKENI. CDR3 DNA sequence: TGTGCCAGCTCACCCCCGGGACAGGGCGTAGGATACGAGCAGTACTTC. It is translated as CASSPPGQGVGYEQYF.

The chain recombines TRBV5-1 with TRBJ1-2; tentative D call: TRBD1 (5 bases). Germline V gene lookup returns CDR1 SGHRS and CDR2 YFSETQ. This CDR3 is built from 16 residues. V lost 2 bases and J 1 base, leaving 15 bases between the germline ends. The CDR3 loop reads CASSFAGPGLNYGYTF. The DNA for the CDR3 is TGCGCCAGCAGCTTTGCTGGTCCGGGGCTTAACTATGGCTACACCTTC. The full variable domain, in which reference TRBV5-1 and TRBJ1-2 provide the parts outside the CDR3, is KAGVTQTPRYLIKTRGQQVTLSCSPISGHRSVSWYQQTPGQGLQFLFEYFSETQRNKGNFPGRFSGRQFSNSRSEMNVSTLELGDSALYLCASSFAGPGLNYGYTFGSGTRLTVV.